The subject of this entry is one T cell receptor beta chain. Its antigen is not identified. Treatment defined: oral pan-JAK inhibitor, 5-10 mg twice daily. The study team obtained lesional scalp punch biopsies and peripheral blood from alopecia areata patients. These data are taken from a study of CD8+ T cells in alopecia areata. Looking at the study overall: Tofacitinib administration to treated patients was oral, at 5 to 10 mg twice daily. The investigators scored severity in treated patients by the percentage of affected scalp area. The study, taken as a whole, reports: Among the top 100, expanded CD8+ clones were significantly decreased by tofacitinib, as was scalp clonality.

The sequencing template was cDNA reverse transcribed from extracted RNA. Only in-frame clones appear in the TCRdb table, and some are missing; sequencing was by immunoSEQ multiplex PCR. This table holds more than 200,000 clones, around 43% found once. Germline values: CDR1 SGHAT, CDR2 FQNNGV. The CDR3 length is 13 residues. With V trimmed by 5 bases and J by 7 bases, 5 bases remained unmatched. Here the sequenced sample was CD4+ T cells sorted from blood, taken at approximately week 36, from a patient treated with tofacitinib. This clonotype originated in a human donor with alopecia areata. The rearrangement uses TRBV11-2 and TRBJ1-5, with 7 bases fitting TRBD1. The CDR3 reads CASSENRGQPQHF. The CDR3 DNA sequence: TGTGCCAGCAGCGAAAACAGGGGCCAGCCCCAGCATTTT.